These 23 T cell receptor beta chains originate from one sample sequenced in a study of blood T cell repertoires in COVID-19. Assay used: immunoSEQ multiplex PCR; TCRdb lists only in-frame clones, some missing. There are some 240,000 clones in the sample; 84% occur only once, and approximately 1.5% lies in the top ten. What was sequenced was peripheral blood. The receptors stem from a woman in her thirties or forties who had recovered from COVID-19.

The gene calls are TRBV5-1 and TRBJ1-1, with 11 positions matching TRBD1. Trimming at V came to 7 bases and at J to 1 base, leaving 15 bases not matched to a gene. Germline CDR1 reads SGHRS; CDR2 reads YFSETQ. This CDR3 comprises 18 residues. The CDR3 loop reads CASPANGDRGVRNTEAFF. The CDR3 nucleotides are TGCGCCAGCCCTGCTAACGGGGACAGGGGGGTTAGGAACACTGAAGCTTTCTTT.

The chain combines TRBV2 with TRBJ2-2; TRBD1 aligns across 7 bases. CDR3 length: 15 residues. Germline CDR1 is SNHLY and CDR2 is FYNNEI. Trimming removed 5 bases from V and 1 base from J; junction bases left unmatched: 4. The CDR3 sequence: CASSSDRRNTGELFF. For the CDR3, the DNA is TGTGCCAGCAGTTCGGACAGGAGGAACACCGGGGAGCTGTTTTTT.

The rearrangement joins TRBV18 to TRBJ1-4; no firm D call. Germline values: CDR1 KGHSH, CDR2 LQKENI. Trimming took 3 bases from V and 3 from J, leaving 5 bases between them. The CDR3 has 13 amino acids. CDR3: CASSPGSNEKLFF. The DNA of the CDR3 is TGTGCCAGCTCACCCGGGTCTAATGAAAAACTGTTTTTT.

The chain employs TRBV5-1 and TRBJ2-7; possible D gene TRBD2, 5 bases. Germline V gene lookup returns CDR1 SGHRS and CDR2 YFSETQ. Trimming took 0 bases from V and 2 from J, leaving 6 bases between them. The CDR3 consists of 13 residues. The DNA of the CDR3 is TGCGCCAGCAGCTTGGGACTAACCTACGAGCAGTACTTC. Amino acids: CASSLGLTYEQYF.

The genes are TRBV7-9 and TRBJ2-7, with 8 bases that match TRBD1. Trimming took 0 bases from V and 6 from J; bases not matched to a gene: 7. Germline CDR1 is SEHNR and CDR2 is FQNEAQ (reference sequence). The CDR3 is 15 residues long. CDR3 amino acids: CASSLARQGAGEQYF. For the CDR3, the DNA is TGTGCCAGCAGCTTAGCACGGCAGGGGGCCGGCGAGCAGTACTTC.

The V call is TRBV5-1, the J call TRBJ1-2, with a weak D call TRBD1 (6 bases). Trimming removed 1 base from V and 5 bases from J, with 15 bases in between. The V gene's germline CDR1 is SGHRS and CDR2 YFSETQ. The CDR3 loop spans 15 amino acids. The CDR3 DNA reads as TGCGCCAGCAGCTTGCATGAATCAAGGGGGTATGGCTACACCTTC. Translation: CASSLHESRGYGYTF.

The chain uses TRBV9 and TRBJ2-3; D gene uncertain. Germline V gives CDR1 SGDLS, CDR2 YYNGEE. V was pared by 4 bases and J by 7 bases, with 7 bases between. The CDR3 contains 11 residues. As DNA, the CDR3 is TGTGCCAGCAGCTCTGAGTATACGCAGTATTTT. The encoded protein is CASSSEYTQYF.

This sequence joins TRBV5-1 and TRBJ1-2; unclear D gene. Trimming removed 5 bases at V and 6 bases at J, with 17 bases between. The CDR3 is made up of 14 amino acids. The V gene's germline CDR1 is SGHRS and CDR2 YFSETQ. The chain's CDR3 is CASSSGIPGDGYTF. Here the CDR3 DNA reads TGCGCCAGCAGTTCTGGGATTCCCGGGGATGGCTACACCTTC.

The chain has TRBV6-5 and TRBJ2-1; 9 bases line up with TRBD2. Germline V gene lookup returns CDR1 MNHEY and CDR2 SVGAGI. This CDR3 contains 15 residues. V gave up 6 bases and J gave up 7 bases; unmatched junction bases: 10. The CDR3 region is CASRPPAGGRNEQFF. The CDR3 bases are TGTGCCAGCAGACCCCCAGCGGGGGGCCGAAATGAGCAGTTCTTC.

Written as DNA, the CDR3 is TGTGCCAGTAGCCTCACGAGGGTCCGGAATGAAGCTTTCTTT. This codes for CASSLTRVRNEAFF. The V and J genes are TRBV19 and TRBJ1-1; D gene ambiguous. The germline CDR1 and CDR2 sequences are LNHDA and SQIVND (reference sequence). The CDR3 loop spans 14 amino acids. Trimming removed 6 bases at V and 7 bases at J, with 18 bases between.

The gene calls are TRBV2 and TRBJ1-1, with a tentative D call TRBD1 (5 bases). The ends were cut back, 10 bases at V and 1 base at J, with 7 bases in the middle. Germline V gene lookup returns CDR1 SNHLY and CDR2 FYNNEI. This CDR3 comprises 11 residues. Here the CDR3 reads CAKQGNTEAFF. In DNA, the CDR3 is TGTGCCAAGCAGGGGAACACTGAAGCTTTCTTT.

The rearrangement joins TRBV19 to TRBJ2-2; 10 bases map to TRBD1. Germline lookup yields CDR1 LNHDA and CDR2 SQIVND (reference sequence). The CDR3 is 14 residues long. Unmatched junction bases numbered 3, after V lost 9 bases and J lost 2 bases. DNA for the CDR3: TGTGCCAGCAGGGACAGGGGAAACACCGGGGAGCTGTTTTTT. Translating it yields CASRDRGNTGELFF.

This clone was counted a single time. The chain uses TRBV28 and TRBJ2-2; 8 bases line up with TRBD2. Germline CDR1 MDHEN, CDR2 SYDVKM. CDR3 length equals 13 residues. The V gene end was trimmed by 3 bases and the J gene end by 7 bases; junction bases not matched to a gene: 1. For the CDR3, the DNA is TGTGCCAGCAGTTTCGGGGGGGACGGGGAGCTGTTTTTT. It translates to CASSFGGDGELFF.

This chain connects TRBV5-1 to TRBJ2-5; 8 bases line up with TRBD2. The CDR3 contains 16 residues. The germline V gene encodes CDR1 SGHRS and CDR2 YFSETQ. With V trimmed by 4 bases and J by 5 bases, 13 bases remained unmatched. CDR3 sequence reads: CASSGGVAGPGETQYF. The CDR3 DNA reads TGCGCCAGCAGCGGTGGGGTAGCGGGACCCGGGGAGACCCAGTACTTC.

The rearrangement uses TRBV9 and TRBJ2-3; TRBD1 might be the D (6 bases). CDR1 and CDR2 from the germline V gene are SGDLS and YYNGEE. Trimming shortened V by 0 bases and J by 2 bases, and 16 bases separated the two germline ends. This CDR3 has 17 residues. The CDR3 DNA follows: TGTGCCAGCAGCGTAGGTACAGGGCCCAGTAACACAGATACGCAGTATTTT. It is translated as CASSVGTGPSNTDTQYF.

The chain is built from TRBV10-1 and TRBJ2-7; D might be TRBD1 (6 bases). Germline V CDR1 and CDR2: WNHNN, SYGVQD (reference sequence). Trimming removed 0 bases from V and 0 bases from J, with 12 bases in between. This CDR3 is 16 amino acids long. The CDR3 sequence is CASSESTGATSYEQYF. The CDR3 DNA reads TGCGCCAGCAGTGAGTCGACAGGAGCAACCTCCTACGAGCAGTACTTC.

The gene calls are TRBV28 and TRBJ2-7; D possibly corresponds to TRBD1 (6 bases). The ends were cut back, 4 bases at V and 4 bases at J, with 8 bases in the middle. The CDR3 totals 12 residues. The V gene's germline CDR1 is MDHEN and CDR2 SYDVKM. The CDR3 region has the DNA TGTGCCAGCAGTTCGGACAGATACGAGCAGTACTTC. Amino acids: CASSSDRYEQYF.

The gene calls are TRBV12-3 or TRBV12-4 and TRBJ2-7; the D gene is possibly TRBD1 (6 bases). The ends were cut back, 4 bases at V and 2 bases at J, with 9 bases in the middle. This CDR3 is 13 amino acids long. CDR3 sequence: CASSWTEAYEQYF. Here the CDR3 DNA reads TGTGCCAGCAGTTGGACAGAGGCCTACGAGCAGTACTTC.

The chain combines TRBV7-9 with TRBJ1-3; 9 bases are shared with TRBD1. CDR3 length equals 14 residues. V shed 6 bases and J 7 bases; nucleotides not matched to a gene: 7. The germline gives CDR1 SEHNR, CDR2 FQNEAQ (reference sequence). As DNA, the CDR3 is TGTGCCAGCAGTTCCGGGACAGGGACGAACACCATATATTTT. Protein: CASSSGTGTNTIYF.

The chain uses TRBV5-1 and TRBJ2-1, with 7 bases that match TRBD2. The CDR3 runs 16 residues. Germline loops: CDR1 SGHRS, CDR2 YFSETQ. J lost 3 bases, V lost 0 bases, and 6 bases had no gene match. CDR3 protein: CASSLALAANYNEQFF. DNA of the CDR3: TGCGCCAGCAGCTTGGCGCTAGCGGCCAACTACAATGAGCAGTTCTTC.

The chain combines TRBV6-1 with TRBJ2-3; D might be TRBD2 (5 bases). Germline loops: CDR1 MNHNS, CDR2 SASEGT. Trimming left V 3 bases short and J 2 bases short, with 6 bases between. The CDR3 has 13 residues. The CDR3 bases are TGTGCCAGCAGTGAGAGGGACACAGATACGCAGTATTTT. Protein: CASSERDTDTQYF.

The DNA of the CDR3 is TGTGCCAGCTCACCCGGGACAGGGGCAATGGCTGGGGCCAACGTCCTGACTTTC. Translation gives CASSPGTGAMAGANVLTF. The J gene is TRBJ2-6, the V gene TRBV18, with 10 nucleotides matching TRBD1. The CDR3 covers 18 residues. Germline CDR1 reads KGHSH; CDR2 reads LQKENI. The J segment lost 2 bases and the V segment lost 3 bases, leaving 7 bases of the junction unmatched.

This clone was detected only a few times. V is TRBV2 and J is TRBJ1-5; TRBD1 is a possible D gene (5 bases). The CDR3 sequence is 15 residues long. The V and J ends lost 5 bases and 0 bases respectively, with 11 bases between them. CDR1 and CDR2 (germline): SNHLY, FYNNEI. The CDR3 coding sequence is TGTGCCAGCAGTTCCCAGGGCATTAGCAATCAGCCCCAGCATTTT. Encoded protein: CASSSQGISNQPQHF.